This T cell receptor (beta chain) originates from a study of OX40 agonist ivuxolimab in advanced cancers. CDR1 and CDR2 (germline): ENHRY, SYGVKD. Trimming cost V 2 bases and J 1 base, with 17 bases left between them. The CDR3 sequence is 17 residues long. Produced via immunoSEQ multiplex PCR; TCRdb's table is partial and in-frame only. The sample has around 84,000 clones, roughly 89% seen once. This clone was picked up a small number of times. The chain employs TRBV10-3 and TRBJ2-5; D might be TRBD2 (6 bases). The source is an adult with an advanced solid tumor such as melanoma, head and neck, liver or kidney cancer. The source was CD4+ or CD8+ T cells sorted from blood, collected in a trial of the OX40 agonist ivuxolimab. The CDR3 coding sequence is TGTGCCATCAGTGAGATAATGGGGGGATCACTCCAAGAGACCCAGTACTTC. Translation gives CAISEIMGGSLQETQYF.